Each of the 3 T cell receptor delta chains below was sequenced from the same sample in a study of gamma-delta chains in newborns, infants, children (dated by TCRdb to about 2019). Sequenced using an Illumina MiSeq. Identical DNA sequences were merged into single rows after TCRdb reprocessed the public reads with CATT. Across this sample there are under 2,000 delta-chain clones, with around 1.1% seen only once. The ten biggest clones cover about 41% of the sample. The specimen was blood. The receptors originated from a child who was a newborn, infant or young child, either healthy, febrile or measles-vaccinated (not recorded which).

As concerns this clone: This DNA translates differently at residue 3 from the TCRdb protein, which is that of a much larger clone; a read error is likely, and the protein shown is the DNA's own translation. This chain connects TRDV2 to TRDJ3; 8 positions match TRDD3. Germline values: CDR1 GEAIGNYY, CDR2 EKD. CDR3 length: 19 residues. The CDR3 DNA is TGTGCCTTTGACACCGCGGGGGATAGTGGGTCCTGGGACACCCGACAGATGTTTTTC. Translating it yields CAFDTAGDSGSWDTRQMFF.

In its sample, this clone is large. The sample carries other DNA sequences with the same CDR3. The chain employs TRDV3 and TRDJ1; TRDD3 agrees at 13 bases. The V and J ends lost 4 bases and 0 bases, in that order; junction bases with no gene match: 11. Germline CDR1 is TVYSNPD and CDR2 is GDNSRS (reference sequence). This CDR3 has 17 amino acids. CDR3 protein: CASIYWGIRSNTDKLIF. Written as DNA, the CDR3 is TGTGCCTCCATATACTGGGGGATACGCTCGAACACCGATAAACTCATCTTT.

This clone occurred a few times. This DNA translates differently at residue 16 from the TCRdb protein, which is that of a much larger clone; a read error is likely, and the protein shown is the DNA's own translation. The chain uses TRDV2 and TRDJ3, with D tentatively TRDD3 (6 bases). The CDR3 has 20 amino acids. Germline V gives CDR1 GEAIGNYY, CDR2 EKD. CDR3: CACDTIASGISSWDTQQMFF. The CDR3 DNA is TGTGCCTGTGACACCATAGCCTCGGGGATCAGCTCCTGGGACACCCAACAGATGTTTTTC.